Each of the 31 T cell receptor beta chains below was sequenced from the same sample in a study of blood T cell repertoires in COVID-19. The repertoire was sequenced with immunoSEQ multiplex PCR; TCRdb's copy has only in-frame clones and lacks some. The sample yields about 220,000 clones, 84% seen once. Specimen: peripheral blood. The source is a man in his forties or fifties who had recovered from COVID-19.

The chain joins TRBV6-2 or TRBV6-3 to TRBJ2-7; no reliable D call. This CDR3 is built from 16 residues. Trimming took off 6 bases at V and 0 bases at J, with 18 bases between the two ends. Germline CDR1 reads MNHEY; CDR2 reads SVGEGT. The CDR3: CASSSLTFLSSYEQYF. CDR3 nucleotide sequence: TGTGCCAGCAGCTCTTTAACTTTTCTGAGCTCCTACGAGCAGTACTTC.

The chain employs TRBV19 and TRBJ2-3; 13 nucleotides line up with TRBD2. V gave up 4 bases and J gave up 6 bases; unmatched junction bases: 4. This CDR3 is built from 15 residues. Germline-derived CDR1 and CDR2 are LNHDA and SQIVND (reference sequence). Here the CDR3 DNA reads TGTGCCAGTAGTACTCCGGGACTAGCGGGGGATACGCAGTATTTT. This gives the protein CASSTPGLAGDTQYF.

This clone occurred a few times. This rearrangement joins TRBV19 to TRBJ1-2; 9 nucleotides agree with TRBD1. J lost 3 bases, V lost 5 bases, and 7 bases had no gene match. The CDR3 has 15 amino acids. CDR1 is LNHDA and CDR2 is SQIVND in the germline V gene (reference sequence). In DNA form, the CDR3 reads TGTGCCAGTAGTTCTCAAGGACAGGGGTACTATGGCTACACCTTC. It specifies CASSSQGQGYYGYTF.

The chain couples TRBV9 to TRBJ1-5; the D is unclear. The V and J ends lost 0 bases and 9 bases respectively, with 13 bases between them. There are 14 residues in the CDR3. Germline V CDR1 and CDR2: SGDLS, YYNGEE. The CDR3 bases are TGTGCCAGCAGCGTAGACCCCATGGAGGGGCCCCAGCATTTT. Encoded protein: CASSVDPMEGPQHF.

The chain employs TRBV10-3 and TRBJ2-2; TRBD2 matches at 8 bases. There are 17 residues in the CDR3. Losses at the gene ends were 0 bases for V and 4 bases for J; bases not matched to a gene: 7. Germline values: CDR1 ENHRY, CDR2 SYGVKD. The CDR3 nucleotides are TGTGCCATCAGTGAGTCACCAGCGGGAGAATCCACCGGGGAGCTGTTTTTT. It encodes CAISESPAGESTGELFF.

DNA for the CDR3: TGTGCCAGCAGTTACGCGGGACAGCTACCCAGGCAGTACTTC. Encoded protein: CASSYAGQLPRQYF. The chain employs TRBV6-2 or TRBV6-3 and TRBJ2-7, with D possibly matching TRBD1 (7 bases). Trimming took 2 bases from V and 9 from J, leaving 17 bases between them. Germline V lookup: CDR1 MNHEY, CDR2 SVGEGT. The CDR3 has 14 amino acids.

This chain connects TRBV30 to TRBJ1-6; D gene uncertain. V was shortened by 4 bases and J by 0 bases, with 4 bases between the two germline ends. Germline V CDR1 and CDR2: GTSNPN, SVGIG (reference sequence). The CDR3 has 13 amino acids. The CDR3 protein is CAWKSSYNSPLHF. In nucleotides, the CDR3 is TGTGCCTGGAAGAGCTCCTATAATTCACCCCTCCACTTT.

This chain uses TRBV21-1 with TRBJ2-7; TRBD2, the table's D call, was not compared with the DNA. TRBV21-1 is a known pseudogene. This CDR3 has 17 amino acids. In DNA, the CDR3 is TGTGCCAGCAGCAAATTTACCAACGAGCGGGCCGACTACGAGCAGTACTTC. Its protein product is CASSKFTNERADYEQYF.

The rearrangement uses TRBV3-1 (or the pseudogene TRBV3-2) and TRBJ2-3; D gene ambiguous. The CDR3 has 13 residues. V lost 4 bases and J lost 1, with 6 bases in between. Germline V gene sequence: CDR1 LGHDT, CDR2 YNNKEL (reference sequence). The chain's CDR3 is CASSLACTDTQYF. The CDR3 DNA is TGTGCCAGCAGCCTGGCCTGCACAGATACGCAGTATTTT.

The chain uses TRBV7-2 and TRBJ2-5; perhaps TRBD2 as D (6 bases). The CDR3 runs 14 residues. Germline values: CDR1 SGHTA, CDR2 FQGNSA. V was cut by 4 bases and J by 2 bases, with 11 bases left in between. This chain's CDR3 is CASSSLGGQETQYF. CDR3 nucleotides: TGTGCCAGCAGCTCCCTCGGGGGACAAGAGACCCAGTACTTC.

CDR3 loop: CAIQDGTAGNTIYF. CDR3 sequence (DNA): TGTGCCATCCAAGACGGGACAGCTGGAAACACCATATATTTT. The chain is built from TRBV10-3 and TRBJ1-3; 7 nucleotides match TRBD1. Germline V lookup: CDR1 ENHRY, CDR2 SYGVKD. V dropped 8 bases and J dropped 2; count of bases not matched to a gene: 6. This CDR3 is built from 14 residues.

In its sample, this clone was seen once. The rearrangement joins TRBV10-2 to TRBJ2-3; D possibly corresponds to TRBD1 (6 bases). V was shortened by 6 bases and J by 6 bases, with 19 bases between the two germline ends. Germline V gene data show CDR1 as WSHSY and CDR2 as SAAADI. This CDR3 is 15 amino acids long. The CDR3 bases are TGCGCCAGCAGGAGAGGGGGAGCGAGATTGGATACGCAGTATTTT. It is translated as CASRRGGARLDTQYF.

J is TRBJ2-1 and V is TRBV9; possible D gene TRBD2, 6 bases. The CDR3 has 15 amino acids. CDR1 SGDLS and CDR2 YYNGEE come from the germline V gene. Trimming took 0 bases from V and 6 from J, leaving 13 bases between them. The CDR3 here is CASSVVVGGTNEQFF. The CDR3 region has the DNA TGTGCCAGCAGCGTAGTGGTCGGGGGTACCAATGAGCAGTTCTTC.

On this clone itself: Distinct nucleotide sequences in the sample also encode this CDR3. The CDR3 loop reads CASSEGQYQETQYF. Written as DNA, the CDR3 is TGTGCCAGCAGTGAAGGGCAGTACCAAGAGACCCAGTACTTC. The V and J genes are TRBV2 and TRBJ2-5; D gene uncertain. Germline CDR1 is SNHLY and CDR2 is FYNNEI. The CDR3 covers 14 residues. The germline V and J ends were trimmed by 1 base and 0 bases, with 6 bases remaining between them.

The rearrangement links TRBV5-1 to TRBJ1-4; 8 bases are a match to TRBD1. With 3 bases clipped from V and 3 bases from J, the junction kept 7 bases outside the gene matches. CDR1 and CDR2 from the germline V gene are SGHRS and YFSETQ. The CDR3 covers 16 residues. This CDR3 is CASSSQGAEANEKLFF. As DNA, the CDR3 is TGCGCCAGCAGCTCCCAGGGGGCAGAGGCTAATGAAAAACTGTTTTTT.

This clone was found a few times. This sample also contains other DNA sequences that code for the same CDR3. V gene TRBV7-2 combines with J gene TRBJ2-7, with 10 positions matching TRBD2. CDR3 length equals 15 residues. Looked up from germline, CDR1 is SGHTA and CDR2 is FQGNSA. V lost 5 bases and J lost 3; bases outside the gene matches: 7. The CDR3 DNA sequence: TGTGCCAGCAGCCTCCGGGCTAGCGGGGGCTACGAGCAGTACTTC. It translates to CASSLRASGGYEQYF.

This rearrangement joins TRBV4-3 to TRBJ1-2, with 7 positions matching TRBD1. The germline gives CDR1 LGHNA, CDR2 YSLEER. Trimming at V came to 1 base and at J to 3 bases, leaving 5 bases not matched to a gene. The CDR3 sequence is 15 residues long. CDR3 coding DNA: TGCGCCAGCAGCCAAGGGGAAACAGGGGACTATGGCTACACCTTC. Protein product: CASSQGETGDYGYTF.

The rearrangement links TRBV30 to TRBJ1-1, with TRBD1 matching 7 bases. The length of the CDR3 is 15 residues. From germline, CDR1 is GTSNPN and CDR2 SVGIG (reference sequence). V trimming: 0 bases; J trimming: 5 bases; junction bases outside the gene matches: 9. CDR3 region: CAWSVRAGGRTEAFF. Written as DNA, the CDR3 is TGTGCCTGGAGTGTTCGGGCAGGGGGTAGGACTGAAGCTTTCTTT.

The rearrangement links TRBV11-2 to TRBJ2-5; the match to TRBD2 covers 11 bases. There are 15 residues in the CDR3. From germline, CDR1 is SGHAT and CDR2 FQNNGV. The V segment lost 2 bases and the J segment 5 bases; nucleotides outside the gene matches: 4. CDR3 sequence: CASSLTSGGVETQYF. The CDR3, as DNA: TGTGCCAGCAGCTTAACTAGCGGGGGTGTGGAGACCCAGTACTTC.

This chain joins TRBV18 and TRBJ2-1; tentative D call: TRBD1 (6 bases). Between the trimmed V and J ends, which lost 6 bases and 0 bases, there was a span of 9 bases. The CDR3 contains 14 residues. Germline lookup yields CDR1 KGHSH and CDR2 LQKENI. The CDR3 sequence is CASSPDSSYNEQFF. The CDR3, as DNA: TGTGCCAGCTCTCCGGACAGCTCCTACAATGAGCAGTTCTTC.

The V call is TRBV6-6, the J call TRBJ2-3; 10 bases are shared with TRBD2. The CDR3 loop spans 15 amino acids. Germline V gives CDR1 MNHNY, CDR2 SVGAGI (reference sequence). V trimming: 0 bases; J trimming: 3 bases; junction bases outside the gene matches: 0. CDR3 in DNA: TGTGCCAGCAGTTACTCTAGCGGGAGGACAGATACGCAGTATTTT. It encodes CASSYSSGRTDTQYF.

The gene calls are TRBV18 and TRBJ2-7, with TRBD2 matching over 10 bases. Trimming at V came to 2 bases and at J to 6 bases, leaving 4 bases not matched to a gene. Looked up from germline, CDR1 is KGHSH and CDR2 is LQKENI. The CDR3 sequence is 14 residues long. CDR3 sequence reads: CASSPGTSVFEQYF. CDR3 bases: TGTGCCAGCTCACCAGGGACTAGCGTCTTCGAGCAGTACTTC.

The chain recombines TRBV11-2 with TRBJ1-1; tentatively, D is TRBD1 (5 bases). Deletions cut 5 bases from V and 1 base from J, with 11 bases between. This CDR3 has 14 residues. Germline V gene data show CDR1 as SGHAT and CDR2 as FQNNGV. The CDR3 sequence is CASSQQAANTEAFF. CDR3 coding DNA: TGTGCCAGCAGCCAACAGGCAGCGAACACTGAAGCTTTCTTT. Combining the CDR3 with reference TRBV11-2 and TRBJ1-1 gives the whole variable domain EAGVAQSPRYKIIEKRQSVAFWCNPISGHATLYWYQQILGQGPKLLIQFQNNGVVDDSQLPKDRFSAERLKGVDSTLKIQPAKLEDSAVYLCASSQQAANTEAFFGQGTRLTVV.

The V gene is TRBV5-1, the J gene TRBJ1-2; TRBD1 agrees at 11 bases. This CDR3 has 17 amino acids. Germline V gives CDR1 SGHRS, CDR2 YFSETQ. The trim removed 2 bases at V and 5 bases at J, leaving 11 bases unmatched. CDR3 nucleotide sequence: TGCGCCAGCAGCTTCCGAGGACAGGGGGCAAGCAAATATGGCTACACCTTC. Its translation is CASSFRGQGASKYGYTF.

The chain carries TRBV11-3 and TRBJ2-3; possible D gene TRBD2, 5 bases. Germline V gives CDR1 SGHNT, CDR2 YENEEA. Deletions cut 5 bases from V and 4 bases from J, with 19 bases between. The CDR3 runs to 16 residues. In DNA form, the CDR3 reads TGTGCCAGCAGCGCGGCCGGGATAGTTCTTGCAGATACGCAGTATTTT. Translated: CASSAAGIVLADTQYF. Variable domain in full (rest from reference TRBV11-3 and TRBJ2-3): EAGVVQSPRYKIIEKKQPVAFWCNPISGHNTLYWYLQNLGQGPELLIRYENEEAVDDSQLPKDRFSAERLKGVDSTLKIQPAELGDSAVYLCASSAAGIVLADTQYFGPGTRLTVL.

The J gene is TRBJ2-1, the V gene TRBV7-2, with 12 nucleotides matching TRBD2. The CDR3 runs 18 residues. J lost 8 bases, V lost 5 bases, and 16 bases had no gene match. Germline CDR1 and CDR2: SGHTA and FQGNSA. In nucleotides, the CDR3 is TGTGCCAGCAGCCCCCCCCCAGGACTAGCGGGAAAGTTCCATGAGCAGTTCTTC. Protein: CASSPPPGLAGKFHEQFF.

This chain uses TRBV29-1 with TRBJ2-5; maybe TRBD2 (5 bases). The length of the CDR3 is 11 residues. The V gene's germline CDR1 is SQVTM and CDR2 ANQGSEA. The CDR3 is CTAVEGETQYF. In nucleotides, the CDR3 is TGCACCGCGGTAGAGGGAGAGACCCAGTACTTC.

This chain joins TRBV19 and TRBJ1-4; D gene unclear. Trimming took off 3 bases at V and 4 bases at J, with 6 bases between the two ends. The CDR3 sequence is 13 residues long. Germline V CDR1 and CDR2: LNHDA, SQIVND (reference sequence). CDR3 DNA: TGTGCCAGTAGTATTTTCGGTAATGAAAAACTGTTTTTT. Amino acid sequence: CASSIFGNEKLFF.

The CDR3 loop is CASSPLGAGEETQYF. DNA of the CDR3: TGTGCCAGCAGCCCGTTGGGCGCGGGAGAAGAGACCCAGTACTTC. The chain joins TRBV5-6 to TRBJ2-5; 7 bases agree with TRBD2. Germline V gene data show CDR1 as SGHDT and CDR2 as YYEEEE. Losses at the gene ends were 4 bases for V and 3 bases for J; bases not matched to a gene: 9. The CDR3 totals 15 residues. The full variable domain, completed using reference TRBV5-6 and TRBJ2-5, is DAGVTQSPTHLIKTRGQQVTLRCSPKSGHDTVSWYQQALGQGPQFIFQYYEEEERQRGNFPDRFSGHQFPNYSSELNVNALLLGDSALYLCASSPLGAGEETQYFGPGTRLLVL.

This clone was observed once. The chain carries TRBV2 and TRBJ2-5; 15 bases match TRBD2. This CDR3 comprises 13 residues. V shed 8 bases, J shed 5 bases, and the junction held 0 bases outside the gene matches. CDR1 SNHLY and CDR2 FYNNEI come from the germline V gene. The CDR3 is CASGTSGRETQYF. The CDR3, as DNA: TGTGCCAGCGGGACTAGCGGGAGGGAGACCCAGTACTTC.

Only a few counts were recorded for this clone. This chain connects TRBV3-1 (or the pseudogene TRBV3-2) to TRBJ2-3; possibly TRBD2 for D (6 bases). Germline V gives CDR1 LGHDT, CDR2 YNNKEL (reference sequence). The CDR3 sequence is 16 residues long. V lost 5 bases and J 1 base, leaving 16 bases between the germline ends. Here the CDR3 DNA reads TGTGCCAGCAGCGAAGGTATTACGGGAGGCACAGATACGCAGTATTTT. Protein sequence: CASSEGITGGTDTQYF.